What follows are 23 T cell receptor beta chains derived from one specimen sequenced in a study of technical replicates of blood from several donors. Assay used: immunoSEQ multiplex PCR; TCRdb lists only in-frame clones, some missing. The data contain 80,000 to 95,000 clones, 90% to 97% of them singletons. Source material: T cells isolated from PBMCs. These receptor sequences come from a human donor in good health.

The V and J genes are TRBV5-1 and TRBJ2-3; tentative D call: TRBD1 (5 bases). Between the trimmed V and J ends, which lost 0 bases and 5 bases, there was a span of 19 bases. CDR1 SGHRS and CDR2 YFSETQ come from the germline V gene. The CDR3 totals 17 residues. The DNA of the CDR3 is TGCGCCAGCAGCTTGGTGGTGGGGCAGGCCGCCGGAGATACGCAGTATTTT. Translated: CASSLVVGQAAGDTQYF.

V gene TRBV5-1 combines with J gene TRBJ2-1; no firm D call. Deletions cut 2 bases from V and 8 bases from J, with 14 bases between. Germline loops: CDR1 SGHRS, CDR2 YFSETQ. CDR3 length: 14 amino acids. Here the CDR3 reads CASSFTSGYDEQFF. CDR3 coding DNA: TGCGCCAGCAGCTTTACCTCCGGGTACGATGAGCAGTTCTTC.

CDR3 amino acids: CASSQGRGEAFF. In nucleotides, the CDR3 is TGTGCCAGCAGCCAAGGTCGAGGTGAAGCTTTCTTT. This chain connects TRBV14 to TRBJ1-1; D is uncertain. The CDR3 sequence is 12 residues long. Deletions cut 1 base from V and 7 bases from J, with 7 bases between. CDR1 is SGHDN, CDR2 FVKESK, per germline.

This clone occurred once. Distinct nucleotide sequences in the sample also encode this CDR3. This sequence joins TRBV7-2 and TRBJ2-1; D is perhaps TRBD1 (5 bases). Germline values: CDR1 SGHTA, CDR2 FQGNSA. The CDR3 is made up of 15 amino acids. The ends were cut back, 0 bases at V and 0 bases at J, with 6 bases in the middle. CDR3 bases: TGTGCCAGCAGCTTAGCCCAGGGCTCCTACAATGAGCAGTTCTTC. This encodes CASSLAQGSYNEQFF.

This chain links TRBV2 with TRBJ2-2; 7 nucleotides match TRBD1. CDR1 and CDR2 from the germline V gene are SNHLY and FYNNEI. V gave up 6 bases and J gave up 0 bases; unmatched junction bases: 4. This CDR3 has 15 residues. CDR3 amino acids: CASRSGTANTGELFF. In DNA form, the CDR3 reads TGTGCCAGCAGATCCGGGACAGCGAACACCGGGGAGCTGTTTTTT.

V and J are TRBV6-6 and TRBJ1-2; 7 positions agree with TRBD1. This CDR3 has 13 amino acids. Germline CDR1 MNHNY, CDR2 SVGAGI (reference sequence). The V and J ends lost 7 bases and 8 bases, in that order; junction bases with no gene match: 10. In DNA form, the CDR3 reads TGTGCCAGCACGGAAAGGGGGCAAAACGGCTACACCTTC. Translation gives CASTERGQNGYTF.

The CDR3 here is CAWSVGPNTEAFF. The CDR3 bases are TGTGCCTGGAGTGTGGGGCCGAACACTGAAGCTTTCTTT. This chain connects TRBV30 to TRBJ1-1; D is perhaps TRBD1 (5 bases). This CDR3 spans 13 amino acids. Germline V gives CDR1 GTSNPN, CDR2 SVGIG (reference sequence). V was cut by 0 bases and J by 1 base, with 6 bases left in between. The full variable domain, in which reference TRBV30 and TRBJ1-1 provide the parts outside the CDR3, is SQTIHQWPATLVQPVGSPLSLECTVEGTSNPNLYWYRQAAGRGLQLLFYSVGIGQISSEVPQNLSASRPQDRQFILSSKKLLLSDSGFYLCAWSVGPNTEAFFGQGTRLTVV.

The chain carries TRBV7-2 and TRBJ2-5, with 11 positions matching TRBD1. In germline, CDR1 is SGHTA, CDR2 FQGNSA. V was clipped by 2 bases and J by 5 bases; unmatched bases: 7. The CDR3 contains 16 residues. DNA of the CDR3: TGTGCCAGCAGCTTAATTCGGGACAGGGGGTATGAGACCCAGTACTTC. Translation gives CASSLIRDRGYETQYF.

This clone was counted once. V is TRBV12-5 and J is TRBJ2-1; no definite D call. The CDR3 sequence is 15 residues long. V dropped 1 base and J dropped 4 bases, with 11 bases sitting between them. Germline V gene lookup returns CDR1 LGHNT and CDR2 FRNRAP. The DNA of the CDR3 is TGTGCTAGTGGTTTGGGAACCCCTGAGTACAATGAGCAGTTCTTC. This gives the protein CASGLGTPEYNEQFF. The whole variable domain, filled in from reference TRBV12-5 and TRBJ2-1, reads DARVTQTPRHKVTEMGQEVTMRCQPILGHNTVFWYRQTMMQGLELLAYFRNRAPLDDSGMPKDRFSAEMPDATLATLKIQPSEPRDSAVYFCASGLGTPEYNEQFFGPGTRLTVL.

This chain's CDR3 is CASSLEQVAGNQPQHF. CDR3 nucleotide sequence: TGTGCCAGCTCGCTGGAACAGGTCGCGGGCAATCAGCCCCAGCATTTT. The chain has TRBV18 and TRBJ1-5; a weak D match, TRBD1 (5 bases). Per the germline V gene, CDR1 is KGHSH and CDR2 is LQKENI. The CDR3 is 16 amino acids. Trimming pared 6 bases from V and 2 bases from J, leaving 17 bases between. The full variable domain, its missing parts supplied by reference TRBV18 and TRBJ1-5, is NAGVMQNPRHLVRRRGQEARLRCSPMKGHSHVYWYRQLPEEGLKFMVYLQKENIIDESGMPKERFSAEFPKEGPSILRIQQVVRGDSAAYFCASSLEQVAGNQPQHFGDGTRLSIL.

V gene TRBV19 combines with J gene TRBJ2-1; TRBD2 is a possible D gene (5 bases). Germline values: CDR1 LNHDA, CDR2 SQIVND (reference sequence). Trimming pared 5 bases from V and 4 bases from J, leaving 21 bases between. CDR3 length: 17 amino acids. CDR3 sequence: CASSVSRLPLRYNEQFF. The CDR3 DNA is TGTGCCAGTAGTGTTTCCCGACTACCTTTGAGGTACAATGAGCAGTTCTTC.

The V and J genes are TRBV4-1 and TRBJ1-1; D perhaps matches TRBD1 (6 bases). Per germline, CDR1 MGHRA and CDR2 YSYEKL. With 0 bases removed from V and 0 bases from J, the gap between germline ends came to 8 bases. The CDR3 length is 15 residues. As DNA, the CDR3 is TGCGCCAGCAGCCAAGAGACAGGTCTGAACACTGAAGCTTTCTTT. Protein sequence: CASSQETGLNTEAFF.

The J gene is TRBJ1-1, the V gene TRBV4-2; tentative D call: TRBD1 (6 bases). The CDR3 has 15 amino acids. Germline V gene lookup returns CDR1 LGHNA and CDR2 YNFKEQ. Trimming stripped 4 bases from V and 1 base from J, with 13 bases between. CDR3 nucleotides: TGTGCCAGCAGCCCTTATCCGGGACAGAACACTGAAGCTTTCTTT. Amino acid sequence: CASSPYPGQNTEAFF.

This sequence joins TRBV5-5 and TRBJ1-4, with TRBD1 matching over 12 bases. There are 15 residues in the CDR3. CDR1 is SGHKS and CDR2 is YYEKEE in the germline V gene (reference sequence). V was clipped by 3 bases and J by 8 bases; unmatched bases: 5. Here the CDR3 reads CASSWDRGRGEKLFF. CDR3 DNA sequence: TGTGCCAGCAGCTGGGACAGGGGGCGAGGGGAAAAACTGTTTTTT.

The V and J genes are TRBV18 and TRBJ2-7; D may be TRBD1 (6 bases). The CDR3 is 14 amino acids. Between the trimmed V and J ends, which lost 3 bases and 1 base, there was a span of 10 bases. Per the germline V gene, CDR1 is KGHSH and CDR2 is LQKENI. CDR3 in amino acids: CASSPRDTSYEQYF. The DNA of the CDR3 is TGTGCCAGCTCACCCCGGGACACTTCCTACGAGCAGTACTTC. Combining the CDR3 with reference TRBV18 and TRBJ2-7 gives the whole variable domain NAGVMQNPRHLVRRRGQEARLRCSPMKGHSHVYWYRQLPEEGLKFMVYLQKENIIDESGMPKERFSAEFPKEGPSILRIQQVVRGDSAAYFCASSPRDTSYEQYFGPGTRLTVT.

The chain joins TRBV13 to TRBJ1-1, with 8 bases identical to TRBD1. This CDR3 is built from 14 residues. Looked up from germline, CDR1 is PRHDT and CDR2 is FYEKMQ (reference sequence). After removal of 4 bases from V and 4 bases from J, the junction contained 5 bases not matched to a gene. The chain's CDR3 is CASSWGQVGTEAFF. The CDR3 region has the DNA TGTGCCAGCAGCTGGGGACAGGTAGGCACTGAAGCTTTCTTT.

V is TRBV28 and J is TRBJ1-4; TRBD1 agrees at 7 bases. CDR1 MDHEN and CDR2 SYDVKM come from the germline V gene. V shed 6 bases, J shed 7 bases, and the junction held 11 bases outside the gene matches. The CDR3 runs 15 residues. The CDR3 sequence: CASSLPGQVGEKLFF. The DNA of the CDR3 is TGTGCCAGCAGCCTACCAGGACAGGTTGGTGAAAAACTGTTTTTT.

V usage is TRBV27 and J usage is TRBJ1-1, with unresolved D. The length of the CDR3 is 14 residues. Germline V CDR1 and CDR2: MNHEY, SMNVEV (reference sequence). V was cut by 6 bases and J by 4 bases, with 15 bases left in between. The CDR3 loop reads CASRPTATGTEAFF. CDR3 sequence (DNA): TGTGCCAGCAGACCTACCGCCACGGGCACTGAAGCTTTCTTT.

The chain joins TRBV7-9 to TRBJ1-4; D possibly corresponds to TRBD1 (6 bases). This CDR3 contains 15 residues. Germline loops: CDR1 SEHNR, CDR2 FQNEAQ (reference sequence). With 5 bases removed from V and 7 bases from J, the gap between germline ends came to 17 bases. The CDR3 nucleotides read TGTGCCAGCAGCCGAATACAGGGTCTGGGTGAAAAACTGTTTTTT. The encoded protein is CASSRIQGLGEKLFF.

The chain couples TRBV15 to TRBJ1-1; tentatively, D is TRBD1 (5 bases). This CDR3 is built from 15 residues. V lost 0 bases to trimming and J lost 1 base, with 9 bases between them. CDR1 is LNHNV and CDR2 is YYDKDF in the germline V gene (reference sequence). The DNA of the CDR3 is TGTGCCACCAGCAGAGATGGAGGGGCGAACACTGAAGCTTTCTTT. This sequence encodes CATSRDGGANTEAFF.

V usage is TRBV12-1 and J usage is TRBJ2-7; the table's TRBD2 call for D was not verified on the DNA. TRBV12-1 corresponds to a pseudogene. The CDR3 has 15 residues. CDR3 sequence reads: CASSFYGRASYEQYF. The DNA for the CDR3 is TGTGCCAGCAGCTTTTACGGGAGGGCCTCCTACGAGCAGTACTTC.

The gene calls are TRBV5-4 and TRBJ2-1; 9 positions agree with TRBD2. Trimming took 4 bases from V and 9 from J; bases not matched to a gene: 11. The CDR3 extends over 15 amino acids. The V gene's germline CDR1 is SGHNT and CDR2 YYREEE (reference sequence). CDR3 in DNA: TGTGCCAGCAGCCTCCACGGGACTAGCAGTGGTGAGCAGTTCTTC. It is translated as CASSLHGTSSGEQFF.

V and J are TRBV30 and TRBJ2-7; 7 nucleotides line up with TRBD1. There are 15 residues in the CDR3. J gave up 0 bases and V 7 bases, and 12 bases lay outside the gene matches. Germline CDR1 is GTSNPN and CDR2 is SVGIG (reference sequence). CDR3 bases: TGTGCCTCAATAATTGACAGGGCGAGCTCCTACGAGCAGTACTTC. This gives the protein CASIIDRASSYEQYF. Variable domain in full (rest from reference TRBV30 and TRBJ2-7): SQTIHQWPATLVQPVGSPLSLECTVEGTSNPNLYWYRQAAGRGLQLLFYSVGIGQISSEVPQNLSASRPQDRQFILSSKKLLLSDSGFYLCASIIDRASSYEQYFGPGTRLTVT.